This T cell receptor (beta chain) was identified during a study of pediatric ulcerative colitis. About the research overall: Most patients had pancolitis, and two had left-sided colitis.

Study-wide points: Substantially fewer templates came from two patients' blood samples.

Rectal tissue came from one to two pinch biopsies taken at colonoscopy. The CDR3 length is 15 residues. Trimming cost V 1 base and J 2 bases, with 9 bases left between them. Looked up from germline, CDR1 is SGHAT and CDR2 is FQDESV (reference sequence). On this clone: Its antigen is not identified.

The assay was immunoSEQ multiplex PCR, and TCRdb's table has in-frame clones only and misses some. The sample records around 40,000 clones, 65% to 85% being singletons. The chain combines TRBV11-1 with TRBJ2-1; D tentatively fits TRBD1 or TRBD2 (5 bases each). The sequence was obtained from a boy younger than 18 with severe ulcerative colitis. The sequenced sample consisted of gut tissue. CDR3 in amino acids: CASSLVGGTYNEQFF. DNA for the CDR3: TGTGCCAGCAGCTTAGTTGGGGGAACCTACAATGAGCAGTTCTTC.